This T cell receptor beta chain was sequenced during a study of vaccination and CD4 T cells after COVID-19. Turning to the study itself: Investigators took post-vaccine samples a median roughly 72 days after dose two, within a range of 14 to 241. Overall study findings and caveats: Going from approximately 21 to 38, median SARS-CoV-2-reactive clonotypes did not rise significantly.

The germline gives CDR1 MNHEY, CDR2 SMNVEV (reference sequence). The CDR3 covers 15 residues. Oncomine TCR Beta short-read sequencing was applied to DNA from cultured CD4+ T cells. TCRdb re-called the PCR reads through MiXCR, storing one row per CDR3 protein. The sample contains some 4,400 distinct CDR3 sequences, 50% to 60% of which appear only once. Worth noting for this clonotype: Its target is not known. At one of its ends the junction is not consistent with the germline gene, which may arise from a read error.

The treatment here: approximately nine-day PBMC culture with coronavirus spike peptide pools or control peptides (ViraFEST assay). Gathered ahead of the COVID-19 pandemic (2011-2018) were the CD4+ T cells of the unexposed donor. This TCR came from a human donor in good health. The chain is built from TRBV27 and TRBJ1-5, with D possibly being TRBD1 (5 bases). The source material was CD4+ T cells from blood, cultured in vitro. CDR3 in amino acids: CTSRANRNSNQPQHF. The DNA of the CDR3 is TGTACCAGCAGGGCAAACAGGAATAGCAATCAGCCCCAGCATTTT.